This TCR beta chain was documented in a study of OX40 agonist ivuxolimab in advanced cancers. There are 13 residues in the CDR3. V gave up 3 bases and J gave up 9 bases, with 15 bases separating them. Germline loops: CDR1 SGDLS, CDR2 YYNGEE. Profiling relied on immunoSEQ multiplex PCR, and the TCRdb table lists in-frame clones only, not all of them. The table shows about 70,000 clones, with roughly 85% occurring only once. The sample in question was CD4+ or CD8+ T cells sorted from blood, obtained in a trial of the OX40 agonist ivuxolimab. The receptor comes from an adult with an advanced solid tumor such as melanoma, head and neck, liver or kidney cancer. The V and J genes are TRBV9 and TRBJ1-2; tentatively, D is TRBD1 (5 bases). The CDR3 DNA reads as TGTGCCAGCAGCGGGTCCGGGGGAGCGCGCTACACCTTC. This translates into CASSGSGGARYTF.